This T cell receptor beta chain stems from a study of cytomegalovirus exposure and HLA in healthy donors. Germline lookup yields CDR1 SNHLY and CDR2 FYNNEI. Trimming pared 5 bases from V and 2 bases from J, leaving 12 bases between. The CDR3 is 14 residues long. Some clones are missing from TCRdb's copy, which holds only in-frame ones; the method was immunoSEQ multiplex PCR. The table lists around 150,000 clones, roughly 91% of them singletons, with about 9.4% in the top ten. Study-level points and caveats: The classifier was said to identify cytomegalovirus status with high specificity and sensitivity.

On this clone itself: What it binds is not known.

This TCR came from a woman between 18 and 29 years old in good health and CMV-seropositive. Input material: PBMCs. The J gene is TRBJ1-2, the V gene TRBV2; the D is unclear. Here the CDR3 reads CASSQSSVNYGYTF. The CDR3 bases are TGTGCCAGCAGTCAAAGTTCGGTCAACTATGGCTACACCTTC.